This TCR beta chain came from a study of Ad26.COV2.S vaccination and SARS-CoV-2 variants (dated by TCRdb to about 2021). Regarding the complete study: Donors in the vaccine arm were drawn from COV1001, a phase I-IIa trial of Ad26.COV2.S in healthy adults that was multicentre, randomized, double-blind and placebo-controlled. Ad26.COV2.S was administered intramuscularly at 5 x 10^10 or 1 x 10^11 viral particles, either as a single shot or as two shots given 56 days apart. Sequencing of the TCRbeta repertoire served to evaluate the specificity and breadth of SARS-CoV-2-reactive T cell receptors following Ad26.COV2.S vaccination. The TCR-sequenced set comprised around 30 samples: around 20 Ad26.COV2.S vaccine recipients, 5 placebo recipients and 8 SARS-CoV-2 convalescent individuals. Trial participants were randomized into five groups of five: low-dose or high-dose Ad26.COV2.S given once or twice, or placebo on both occasions. Blinding of investigators to trial group allocation was maintained during experiments and outcome assessment.

Reading from cysteine to phenylalanine, the CDR3 counts 14 amino acids. Only the CDR3 portion is preserved as DNA: 42 bases, with reading frame beginning at the first base. The germline V gene provides CDR1 SGHTA and CDR2 FQGNSA. Overall results and qualifications from the work: After vaccination, substantial breadth of spike-specific CD8+ and CD4+ T cell responses was reported. Vaccine and placebo recipients had similar non-spike TCR breadth, a finding consistent with the vaccine containing only spike. It was noted by the authors that total T cell responses may have been underestimated by the TCR breadth and depth analyses. The study lacked the statistical power to compare responses across vaccine doses or regimens. Spike-specific TCR breadth was higher in Ad26.COV2.S recipients than in placebo recipients (P = 0.0014).

TCRbeta CDR3 regions were sequenced with the immunoSEQ Assay. After extraction, genomic DNA underwent amplification by bias-controlled multiplex PCR, followed by high-throughput sequencing. As for the original processing: Collapsing and filtering of sequences were performed to quantify the absolute abundance of each unique TCRbeta CDR3 region. T cell fraction was estimated by normalization of TCRbeta template counts to usable DNA, with usable DNA being measured through amplification of reference genes present in all nucleated cells. Repertoire TCRs were annotated as SARS-CoV-2-specific when V gene, CDR3 amino acid sequence and J gene were exactly matched to a known reactive TCR set. The reference SARS-CoV-2 TCR set was obtained from MIRA and was filtered for enrichment in COVID-19-positive ImmuneCODE repertoires, whereby public or cross-reactive TCRs were removed. Using the MIRA antigens, annotated TCRs were further analysed by specific ORF or by position within an ORF. Depth was the summed frequency of annotated unique rearrangements, while breadth was defined as annotated unique rearrangements over total unique productive rearrangements. Two-sided Wilcoxon rank-sum tests were used to compare TCR breadth between groups. TCRdb carries this immuneACCESS record with in-frame sequences only. Its versions omit some clonotypes, under half of them owing to an unresolved V gene in the studies checked, with the rest unexplained. The DNA gave D and trimming, while V, J and clone size come from that table. This sample comprises 300,000 to 400,000 clones, over 80% of them detected only once. The top ten constitute approximately 2.1% of the sample.

Details on this clone: What antigen it recognizes has not been identified. A junction boundary mismatches the germline segment, possibly from a read error.

The treatment or condition label of this sample denotes: over 15 received Ad26.COV2.S at low or high dose, single or two shots; about 5 received placebo; per-sample allocation not given. For vaccine and placebo recipients, repertoires were sequenced using samples collected on day 63 after the first injection. Between 29 July and 7 August 2020, Cohort 1b enrolled 20 to 30 adults aged 18-55 years at one site in Boston, USA. Ad26.COV2.S was a replication-incompetent adenovirus type 26 vector expressing a prefusion-stabilized SARS-CoV-2 spike protein from the original Wuhan strain. The TCR sequence derives from a person aged 18-65 years who received the Ad26.COV2.S COVID-19 vaccine or a placebo. The starting material was peripheral blood, obtained in a trial of Ad26.COV2.S vaccine versus placebo. Here the chain combines TRBV7-2 and TRBJ1-6; 7 bases in the junction line up with TRBD1. The bases read TGTGCCAGCAGATTGACAGGGATGGGGCCAAGGGCGACCTTT. Translated, this is CASRLTGMGPRATF.